This entry features one T cell receptor (beta chain) sequence. What it recognizes is unknown. In the PCR, 60 Vbeta and 13 Jbeta primers were used. Libraries were prepared by immunoSEQ multiplex PCR; TCRdb keeps only in-frame clonotypes and omits some of them. The sample shows about 65,000 clones, around 80% of them seen only once. The data are from a study of cytomegalovirus exposure and HLA in healthy donors. Overall study results and limits: Most TCR sequences showed up rarely, but some public TCRs showed up in many donors. Altogether, 164 TCR beta chains were recorded as cytomegalovirus-associated. Published work reported that the classifier diagnosed cytomegalovirus status with high specificity and sensitivity.

Trimming took off 3 bases at V and 0 bases at J, with 15 bases between the two ends. The CDR3 spans 16 residues. Germline V CDR1 and CDR2: MGHRA, YSYEKL. The clonotype was recovered from a girl between 5 and 17 years old in good health and CMV-seropositive. V gene TRBV4-1 combines with J gene TRBJ2-7, with D perhaps matching TRBD1 (6 bases). Sequencing was performed on PBMCs. CDR3 in amino acids: CASSQSTWTDSYEQYF. The CDR3 DNA is TGCGCCAGCAGCCAGTCTACCTGGACAGACTCCTACGAGCAGTACTTC.